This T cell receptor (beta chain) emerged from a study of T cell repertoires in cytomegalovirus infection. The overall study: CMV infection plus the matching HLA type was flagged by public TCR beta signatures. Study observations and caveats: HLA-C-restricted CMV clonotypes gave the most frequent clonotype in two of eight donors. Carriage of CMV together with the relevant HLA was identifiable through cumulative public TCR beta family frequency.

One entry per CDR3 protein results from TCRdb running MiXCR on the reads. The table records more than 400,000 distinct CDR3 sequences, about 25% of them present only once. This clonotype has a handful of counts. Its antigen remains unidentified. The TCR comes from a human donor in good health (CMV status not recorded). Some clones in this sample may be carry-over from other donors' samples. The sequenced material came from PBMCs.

The DNA for the CDR3 is TGTGCCAGCAGCCCTGGGTATCGGTCCTACAATGAGCAGTTCTTC. Encoded protein: CASSPGYRSYNEQFF. The chain combines TRBV28 with TRBJ2-1; D unresolved. This CDR3 region has 15 residues. V was shortened by 6 bases and J by 1 base, with 13 bases between the two germline ends. Germline CDR1 reads MDHEN; CDR2 reads SYDVKM.